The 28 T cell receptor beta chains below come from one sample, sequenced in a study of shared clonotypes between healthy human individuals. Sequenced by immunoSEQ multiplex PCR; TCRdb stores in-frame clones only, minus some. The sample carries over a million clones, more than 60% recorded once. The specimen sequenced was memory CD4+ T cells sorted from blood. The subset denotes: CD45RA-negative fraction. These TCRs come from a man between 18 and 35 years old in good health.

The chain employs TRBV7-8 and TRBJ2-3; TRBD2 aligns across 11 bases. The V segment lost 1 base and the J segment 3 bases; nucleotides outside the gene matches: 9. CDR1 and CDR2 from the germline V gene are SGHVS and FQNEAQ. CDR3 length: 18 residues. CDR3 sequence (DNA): TGTGCCAGCAGCTTAGGACCAACTAGCGGGAGTAAAACAGATACGCAGTATTTT. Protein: CASSLGPTSGSKTDTQYF.

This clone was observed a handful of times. The CDR3 sequence is CASSLVASGHNEQFF. The CDR3 nucleotides read TGTGCCAGCAGCTTGGTGGCTAGCGGTCACAATGAGCAGTTCTTC. The V and J genes are TRBV5-4 and TRBJ2-1, with 7 bases fitting TRBD2. This CDR3 has 15 residues. The germline gives CDR1 SGHNT, CDR2 YYREEE (reference sequence). With 0 bases clipped from V and 5 bases from J, the junction kept 5 bases outside the gene matches.

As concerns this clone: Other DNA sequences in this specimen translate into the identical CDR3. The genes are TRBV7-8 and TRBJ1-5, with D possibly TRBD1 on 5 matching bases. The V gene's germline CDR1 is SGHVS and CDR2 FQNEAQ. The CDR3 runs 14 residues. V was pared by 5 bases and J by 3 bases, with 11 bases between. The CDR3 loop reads CASSPGQPNQPQHF. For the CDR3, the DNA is TGTGCCAGCAGCCCGGGGCAGCCCAATCAGCCCCAGCATTTT. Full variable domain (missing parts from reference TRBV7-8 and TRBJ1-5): GAGVSQSPRYKVAKRGQDVALRCDPISGHVSLFWYQQALGQGPEFLTYFQNEAQLDKSGLPSDRFFAERPEGSVSTLKIQRTQQEDSAVYLCASSPGQPNQPQHFGDGTRLSIL.

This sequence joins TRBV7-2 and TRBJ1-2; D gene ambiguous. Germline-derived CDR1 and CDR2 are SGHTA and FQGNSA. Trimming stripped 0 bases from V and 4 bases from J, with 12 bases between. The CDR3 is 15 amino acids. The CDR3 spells CASSLAARNAYGYTF. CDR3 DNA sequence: TGTGCCAGCAGCTTAGCTGCCAGGAACGCCTATGGCTACACCTTC.

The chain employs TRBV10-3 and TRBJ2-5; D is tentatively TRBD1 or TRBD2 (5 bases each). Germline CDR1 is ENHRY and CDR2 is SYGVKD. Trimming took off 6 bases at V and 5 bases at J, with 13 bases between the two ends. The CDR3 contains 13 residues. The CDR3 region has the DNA TGTGCCATCAGATCGGGGCTGCGGGAGACCCAGTACTTC. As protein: CAIRSGLRETQYF.

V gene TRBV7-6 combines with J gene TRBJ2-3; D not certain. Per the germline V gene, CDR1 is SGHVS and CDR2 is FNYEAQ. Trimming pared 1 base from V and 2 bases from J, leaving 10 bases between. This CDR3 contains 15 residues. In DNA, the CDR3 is TGTGCCAGCAGCTTAGTAGAGCTATTCACAGATACGCAGTATTTT. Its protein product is CASSLVELFTDTQYF.

Written as DNA, the CDR3 is TGTGCCACCAGCAGGGGCACCGGGACTTCGAACACTGAAGCTTTCTTT. Translation gives CATSRGTGTSNTEAFF. V usage is TRBV15 and J usage is TRBJ1-1; D perhaps matches TRBD1 (5 bases). The CDR3 runs to 16 residues. CDR1 is LNHNV, CDR2 YYDKDF, per germline (reference sequence). The V end lost 3 bases, the J end lost 1 base, and 15 bases lay between the germline ends.

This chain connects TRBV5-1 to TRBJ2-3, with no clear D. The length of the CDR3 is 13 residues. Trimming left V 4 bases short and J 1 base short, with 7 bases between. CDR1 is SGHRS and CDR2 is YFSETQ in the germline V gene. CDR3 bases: TGCGCCAGCAGCGCCGATCGCACAGATACGCAGTATTTT. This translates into CASSADRTDTQYF.

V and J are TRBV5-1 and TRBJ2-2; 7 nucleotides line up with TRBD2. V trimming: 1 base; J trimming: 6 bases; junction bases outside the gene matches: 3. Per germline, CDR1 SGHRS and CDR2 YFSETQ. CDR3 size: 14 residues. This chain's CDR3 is CASSLSGVAGELFF. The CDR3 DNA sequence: TGCGCCAGCAGCTTGAGCGGGGTCGCCGGGGAGCTGTTTTTT. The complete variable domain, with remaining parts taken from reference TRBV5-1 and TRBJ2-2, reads KAGVTQTPRYLIKTRGQQVTLSCSPISGHRSVSWYQQTPGQGLQFLFEYFSETQRNKGNFPGRFSGRQFSNSRSEMNVSTLELGDSALYLCASSLSGVAGELFFGEGSRLTVL.

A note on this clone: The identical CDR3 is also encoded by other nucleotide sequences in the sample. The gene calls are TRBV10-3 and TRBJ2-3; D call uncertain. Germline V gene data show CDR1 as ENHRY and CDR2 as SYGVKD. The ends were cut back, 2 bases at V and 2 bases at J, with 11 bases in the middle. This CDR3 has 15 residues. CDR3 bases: TGTGCCATCAGTGAGGGAACTGGCTCCACAGATACGCAGTATTTT. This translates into CAISEGTGSTDTQYF.

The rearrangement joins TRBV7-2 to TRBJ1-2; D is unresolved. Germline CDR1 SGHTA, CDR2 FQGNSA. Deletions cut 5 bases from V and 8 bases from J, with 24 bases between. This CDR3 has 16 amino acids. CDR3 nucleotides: TGTGCCAGCAGCCCGGCCAGGTCCCATCAGTTACGGGGCTACACCTTC. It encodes CASSPARSHQLRGYTF.

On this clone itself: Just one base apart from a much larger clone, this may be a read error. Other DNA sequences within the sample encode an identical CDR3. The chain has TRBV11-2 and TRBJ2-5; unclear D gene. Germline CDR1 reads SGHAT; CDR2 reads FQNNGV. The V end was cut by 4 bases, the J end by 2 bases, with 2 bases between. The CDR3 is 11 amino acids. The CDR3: CASSSQETQYF. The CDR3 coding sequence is TGTGCCAGCAGCTCACAAGAGACCCAGTACTTC.

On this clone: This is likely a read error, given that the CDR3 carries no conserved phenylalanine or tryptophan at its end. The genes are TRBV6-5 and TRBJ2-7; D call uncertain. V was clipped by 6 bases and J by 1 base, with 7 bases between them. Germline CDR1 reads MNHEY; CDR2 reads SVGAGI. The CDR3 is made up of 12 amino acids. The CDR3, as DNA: TGTGCCAGCAGCCCCACATCCTACGAGCAGTACTCC. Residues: CASSPTSYEQYS.

CDR3: CASSFTGDVNTEAFF. The CDR3 DNA follows: TGTGCCAGCAGTTTTACAGGGGACGTGAACACTGAAGCTTTCTTT. The V call is TRBV6-6, the J call TRBJ1-1; 7 bases line up with TRBD1. The CDR3 has 15 amino acids. V shed 4 bases and J 0 bases; nucleotides not matched to a gene: 5. CDR1 and CDR2 (germline): MNHNY, SVGAGI (reference sequence).

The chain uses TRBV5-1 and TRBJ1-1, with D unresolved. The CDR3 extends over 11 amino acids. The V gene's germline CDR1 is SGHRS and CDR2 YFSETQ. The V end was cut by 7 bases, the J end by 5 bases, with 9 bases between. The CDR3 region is CASARGTEAFF. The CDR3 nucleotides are TGCGCCAGCGCACGGGGAACTGAAGCTTTCTTT.

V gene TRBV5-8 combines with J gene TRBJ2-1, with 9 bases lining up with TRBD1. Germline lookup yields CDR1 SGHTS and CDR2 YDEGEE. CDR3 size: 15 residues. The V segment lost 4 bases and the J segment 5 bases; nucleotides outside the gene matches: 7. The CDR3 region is CASSPGDRVNNEQFF. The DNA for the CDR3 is TGTGCCAGCAGCCCTGGGGACAGGGTGAACAATGAGCAGTTCTTC.

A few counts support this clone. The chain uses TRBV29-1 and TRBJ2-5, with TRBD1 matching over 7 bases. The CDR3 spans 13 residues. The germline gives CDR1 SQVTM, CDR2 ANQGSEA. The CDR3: CVTAGTARETQYF. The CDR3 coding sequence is TGCGTTACGGCCGGGACAGCACGAGAGACCCAGTACTTC.

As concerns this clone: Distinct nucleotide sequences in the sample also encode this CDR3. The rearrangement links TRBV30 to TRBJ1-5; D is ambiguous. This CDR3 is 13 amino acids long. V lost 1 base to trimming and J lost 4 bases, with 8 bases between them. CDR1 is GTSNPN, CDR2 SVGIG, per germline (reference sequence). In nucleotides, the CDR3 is TGTGCCTGGAGTGGGGCCGGTAATCAGCCCCAGCATTTT. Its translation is CAWSGAGNQPQHF.

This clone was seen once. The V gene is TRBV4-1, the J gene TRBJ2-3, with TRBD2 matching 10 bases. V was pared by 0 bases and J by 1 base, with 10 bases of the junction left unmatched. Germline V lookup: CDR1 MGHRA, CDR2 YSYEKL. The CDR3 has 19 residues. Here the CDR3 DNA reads TGCGCCAGCAGCCAAGATTTAATAGCGGGAGGTGCTGGCACAGATACGCAGTATTTT. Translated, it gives CASSQDLIAGGAGTDTQYF.

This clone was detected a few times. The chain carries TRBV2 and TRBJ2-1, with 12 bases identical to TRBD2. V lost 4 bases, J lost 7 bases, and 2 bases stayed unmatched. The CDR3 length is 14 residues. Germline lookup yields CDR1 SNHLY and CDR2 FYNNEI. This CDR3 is CASSGTSGVNEQFF. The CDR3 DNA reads TGTGCCAGCAGTGGGACTAGCGGGGTAAATGAGCAGTTCTTC.

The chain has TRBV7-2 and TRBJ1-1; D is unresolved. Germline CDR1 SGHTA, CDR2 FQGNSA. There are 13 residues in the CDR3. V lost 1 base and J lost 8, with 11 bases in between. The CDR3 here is CASSLDPAAEAFF. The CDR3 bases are TGTGCCAGCAGCTTAGATCCCGCAGCAGAAGCTTTCTTT.

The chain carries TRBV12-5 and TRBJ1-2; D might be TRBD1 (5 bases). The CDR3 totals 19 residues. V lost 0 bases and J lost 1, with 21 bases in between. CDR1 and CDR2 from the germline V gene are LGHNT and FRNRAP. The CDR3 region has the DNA TGTGCTAGTGGTTTGGTACTAACAGGCTCGACGTTTTTTAACTATGGCTACACCTTC. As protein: CASGLVLTGSTFFNYGYTF.

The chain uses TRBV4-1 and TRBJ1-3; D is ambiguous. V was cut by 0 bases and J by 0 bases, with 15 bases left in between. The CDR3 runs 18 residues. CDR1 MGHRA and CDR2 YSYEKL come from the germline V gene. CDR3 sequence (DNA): TGCGCCAGCAGCCAAGAAGAAAACATTTTCCTCTCTGGAAACACCATATATTTT. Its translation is CASSQEENIFLSGNTIYF.

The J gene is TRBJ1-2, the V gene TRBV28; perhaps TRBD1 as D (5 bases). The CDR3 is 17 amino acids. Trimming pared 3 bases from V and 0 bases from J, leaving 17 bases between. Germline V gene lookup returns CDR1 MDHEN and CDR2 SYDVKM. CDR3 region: CASSLGTVGDANYGYTF. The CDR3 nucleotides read TGTGCCAGCAGTTTGGGGACTGTAGGGGACGCTAACTATGGCTACACCTTC.

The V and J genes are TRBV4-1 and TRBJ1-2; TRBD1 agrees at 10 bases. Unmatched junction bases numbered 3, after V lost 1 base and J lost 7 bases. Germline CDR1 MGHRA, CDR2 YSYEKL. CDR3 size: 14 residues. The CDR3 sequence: CASSQGDRGSGYTF. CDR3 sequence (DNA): TGCGCCAGCAGCCAAGGGGACAGGGGTAGTGGCTACACCTTC.

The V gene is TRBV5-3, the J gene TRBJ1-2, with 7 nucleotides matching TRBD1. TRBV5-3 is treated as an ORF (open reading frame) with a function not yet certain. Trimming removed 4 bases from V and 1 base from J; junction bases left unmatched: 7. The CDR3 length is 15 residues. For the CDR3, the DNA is TGTGCCAGAAGCCTAGTGGGACAGATTAACTATGGCTACACCTTC. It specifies CARSLVGQINYGYTF.

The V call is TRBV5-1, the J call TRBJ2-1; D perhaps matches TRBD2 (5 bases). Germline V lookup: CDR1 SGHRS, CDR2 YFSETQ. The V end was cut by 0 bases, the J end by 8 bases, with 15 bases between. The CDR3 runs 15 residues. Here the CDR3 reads CASSLALKGSDEQFF. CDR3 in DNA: TGCGCCAGCAGCTTGGCCCTGAAGGGTAGCGATGAGCAGTTCTTC.

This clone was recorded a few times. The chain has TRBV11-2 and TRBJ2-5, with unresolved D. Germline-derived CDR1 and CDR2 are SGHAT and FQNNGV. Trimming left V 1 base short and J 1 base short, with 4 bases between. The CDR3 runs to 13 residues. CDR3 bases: TGTGCCAGCAGCTTAGGCAGCCAAGAGACCCAGTACTTC. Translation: CASSLGSQETQYF.